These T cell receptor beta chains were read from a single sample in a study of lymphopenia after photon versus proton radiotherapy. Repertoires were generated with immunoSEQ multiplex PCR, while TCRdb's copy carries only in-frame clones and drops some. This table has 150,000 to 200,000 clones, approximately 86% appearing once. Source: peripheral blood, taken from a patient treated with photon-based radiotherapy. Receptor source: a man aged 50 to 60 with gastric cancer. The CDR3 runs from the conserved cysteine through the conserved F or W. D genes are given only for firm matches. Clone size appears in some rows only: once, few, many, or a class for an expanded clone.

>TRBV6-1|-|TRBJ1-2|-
TGTGCCAGCAGTGAGAGAAACTATGGCTACACCTTC
CASSERNYGYTF
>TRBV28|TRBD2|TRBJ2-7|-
TGTGCCAGCAGTTTGGCGACTAGCGGGAGTTCTCACTACGAGCAGTACTTC
CASSLATSGSSHYEQYF
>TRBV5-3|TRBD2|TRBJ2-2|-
TGTGCCAGAAGCTCGGGACTAGCGGAATACACCGGGGAGCTGTTTTTT
CARSSGLAEYTGELFF
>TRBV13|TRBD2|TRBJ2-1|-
TGTGCCAGCAGCTTAAAACTAGCGGGAGCTCGGAGCAATGAGCAGTTCTTC
CASSLKLAGARSNEQFF
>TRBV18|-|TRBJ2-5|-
TGTGCCAGCTCACCGTCGGCAGGGGCCCACCAAGAGACCCAGTACTTC
CASSPSAGAHQETQYF
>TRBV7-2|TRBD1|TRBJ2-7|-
TGTGCCAGCAGCTACGCAGGGGGCGGAGCGGACGAGCAGTACTTC
CASSYAGGGADEQYF
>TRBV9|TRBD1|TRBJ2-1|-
TGTGCCAGCAGCGTAGAAGGGACAGGGACTTACAATGAGCAGTTCTTC
CASSVEGTGTYNEQFF
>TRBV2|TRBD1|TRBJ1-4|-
TGTGCCGGCAGGGGGACAGGCGTGGTACTGTTTTTT
CAGRGTGVVLFF
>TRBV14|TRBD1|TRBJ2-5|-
TGTGCCAGCAGCCCGTGGACAGGGGGGGAGACCCAGTACTTC
CASSPWTGGETQYF
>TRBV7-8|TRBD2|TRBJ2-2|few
TGTGCCAGCAGCCTACTAGCGGGAGGGTACACCGGGGAGCTGTTTTTT
CASSLLAGGYTGELFF
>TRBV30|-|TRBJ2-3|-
TGTGCCTGGAGTGGCCGACGTCCCCTGGGAACAGATACGCAGTATTTT
CAWSGRRPLGTDTQYF
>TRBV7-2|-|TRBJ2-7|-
TGTGCCAGCAGCCGAGACAGGAGCTCCTACGAGCAGTACTTC
CASSRDRSSYEQYF
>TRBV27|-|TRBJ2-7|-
TGTGCCAGCAGGGGGGTGGGCTACGAGCAGTACTTC
CASRGVGYEQYF
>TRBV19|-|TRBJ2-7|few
TGTGCCAGTAGTATTCCGAACAGGGTGGGCGAGCAGTACTTC
CASSIPNRVGEQYF
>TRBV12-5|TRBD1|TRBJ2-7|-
TGTGCTAGTGGTTTAGGGACAGGGGCATGGGAGCAGTACTTC
CASGLGTGAWEQYF
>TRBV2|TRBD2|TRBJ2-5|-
TGTGCCAGCGCACAGGAAATCGGGCGGGGGGCCCAGTACTTC
CASAQEIGRGAQYF
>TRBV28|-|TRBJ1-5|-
TGTGCCAGCACCCTATCGAGGGGTTTCAATCAGCCCCAGCATTTT
CASTLSRGFNQPQHF
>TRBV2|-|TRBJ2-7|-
TGTGCCAGCAGTGATTCTCGACAGACCTACGAGCAGTACTTC
CASSDSRQTYEQYF
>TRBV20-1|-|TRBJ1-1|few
TGCAGTGCCGGTCCCGGCACTGAAGCTTTCTTT
CSAGPGTEAFF
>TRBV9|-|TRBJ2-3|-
TGTGCCAGCAGCGTAAAGATTTTCGCAGATACGCAGTATTTT
CASSVKIFADTQYF
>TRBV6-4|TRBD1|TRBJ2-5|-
TGTGCCAGCAGTGGGGACAGGGGTGAGACCCAGTACTTC
CASSGDRGETQYF
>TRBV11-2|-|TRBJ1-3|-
TGTGCCAGCAGCCCGGGTATCTCTGGAAACACCATATATTTT
CASSPGISGNTIYF
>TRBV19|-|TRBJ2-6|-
TGTGCCAGTAGTGAGCCGCGACAGAGACCTGGGGCCAACGTCCTGACTTTC
CASSEPRQRPGANVLTF
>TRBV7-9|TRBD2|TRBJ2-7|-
TGTGCCAGCAGCTTAGGGGGACTAGCTAGAACCGAGCAGTACTTC
CASSLGGLARTEQYF
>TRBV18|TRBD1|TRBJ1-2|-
TGTGCCAGCTCACCGGGACAGGAGTATGGCTACACCTTC
CASSPGQEYGYTF
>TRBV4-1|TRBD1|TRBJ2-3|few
TGCGCCAGCAGCCACCAATCGGGACAGAAGGGAGATACGCAGTATTTT
CASSHQSGQKGDTQYF
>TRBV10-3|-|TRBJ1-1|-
TGTGCCATCAGGAAGGCGGGGACCGGGGACACTGAAGCTTTCTTT
CAIRKAGTGDTEAFF
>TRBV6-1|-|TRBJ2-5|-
TGTGCCAGCAGTGAAGATTGGGGTCAAGAGACCCAGTACTTC
CASSEDWGQETQYF
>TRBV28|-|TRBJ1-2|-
TGTGCCAGCAGTTTACAGGGAAACTATGGCTACACCTTC
CASSLQGNYGYTF
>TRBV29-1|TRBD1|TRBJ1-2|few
TGCAGCGCTGAAGGGGGCGCCTCCGGCTACACCTTC
CSAEGGASGYTF
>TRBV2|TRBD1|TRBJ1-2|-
TGTGCCAGCACTTCGACAGGGTTCTATGGCTACACCTTC
CASTSTGFYGYTF
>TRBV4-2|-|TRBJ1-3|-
TGTGCCAGCAGCCAAAAGGGTGCTGGAAACACCATATATTTT
CASSQKGAGNTIYF